These 13 T cell receptor beta chains share one sample of origin, sequenced in a study of blood T cell repertoires in COVID-19. Libraries were prepared by immunoSEQ multiplex PCR; TCRdb keeps only in-frame clonotypes and omits some of them. This sample has roughly 180,000 clones, with roughly 85% found just once. Sequenced material: peripheral blood. These receptors were obtained from a woman aged 25 to 45 with acute or convalescent COVID-19.

In this sample, this clone turned up once. The chain joins TRBV27 to TRBJ2-5; 7 nucleotides agree with TRBD1. V was pared by 3 bases and J by 1 base, with 2 bases of the junction left unmatched. Germline lookup yields CDR1 MNHEY and CDR2 SMNVEV (reference sequence). The CDR3 is made up of 14 amino acids. This CDR3 reads CASSLGQPQETQYF. The DNA for the CDR3 is TGTGCCAGCAGTTTGGGACAGCCCCAAGAGACCCAGTACTTC.

This chain joins TRBV7-9 and TRBJ1-4; D not resolved. Germline V gene data show CDR1 as SEHNR and CDR2 as FQNEAQ (reference sequence). The length of the CDR3 is 13 residues. V shed 0 bases and J shed 12 bases, with 11 bases lying between them. The CDR3, as DNA: TGTGCCAGCAGCTTAGCGCCACCCGGGGAACTGTTTTTT. Translation gives CASSLAPPGELFF.

CDR3 in amino acids: CASSSRTGPIYEQYF. The CDR3 DNA is TGTGCCAGCAGCTCGAGGACAGGGCCCATCTACGAGCAGTACTTC. J is TRBJ2-7 and V is TRBV7-9, with 8 bases lining up with TRBD1. CDR1 is SEHNR and CDR2 is FQNEAQ in the germline V gene (reference sequence). Germline trimming cut 4 bases from V and 3 bases from J; bases unmatched to any gene: 8. CDR3 size: 15 residues. Filled out from reference TRBV7-9 and TRBJ2-7, the complete variable domain reads DTGVSQNPRHKITKRGQNVTFRCDPISEHNRLYWYRQTLGQGPEFLTYFQNEAQLEKSRLLSDRFSAERPKGSFSTLEIQRTEQGDSAMYLCASSSRTGPIYEQYFGPGTRLTVT.

The chain employs TRBV5-1 and TRBJ1-1; the D is unclear. V shed 0 bases and J shed 1 base, with 13 bases lying between them. The length of the CDR3 is 16 residues. Germline CDR1 SGHRS, CDR2 YFSETQ. The CDR3 DNA reads TGCGCCAGCAGCTTGGCCGGGGTTTGGGGGAACACTGAAGCTTTCTTT. Translation: CASSLAGVWGNTEAFF.

The V call is TRBV28, the J call TRBJ2-5, with 8 bases matching TRBD2. The CDR3 has 14 residues. Trimming cost V 3 bases and J 7 bases; bases outside gene matches: 7. Germline assignment: CDR1 MDHEN and CDR2 SYDVKM. CDR3 sequence reads: CASSLAGREGTQYF. The CDR3 nucleotides are TGTGCCAGCAGTTTGGCCGGGAGGGAAGGGACCCAGTACTTC.

The chain combines TRBV12-3 or TRBV12-4 with TRBJ2-7, with a possible D match to TRBD1 (5 bases). V was trimmed by 4 bases and J by 6 bases, leaving 7 bases between them. The CDR3 contains 11 residues. CDR3 region: CASSSGFEQYF. DNA of the CDR3: TGTGCCAGCAGTTCAGGGTTCGAGCAGTACTTC.

A few counts support this clone. V gene TRBV28 combines with J gene TRBJ1-1, with 7 bases matching TRBD1. V trimming: 6 bases; J trimming: 5 bases; junction bases outside the gene matches: 9. The CDR3 sequence is 14 residues long. In germline, CDR1 is MDHEN, CDR2 SYDVKM. In nucleotides, the CDR3 is TGTGCCAGCAGGCGACAGGGACAGTTGACTGAAGCTTTCTTT. Translated: CASRRQGQLTEAFF.

The genes are TRBV4-2 and TRBJ1-3; 8 nucleotides agree with TRBD1. The CDR3 runs to 15 residues. The V segment lost 0 bases and the J segment 5 bases; nucleotides outside the gene matches: 3. Germline lookup yields CDR1 LGHNA and CDR2 YNFKEQ. The CDR3 reads CASSQDGQGRNTIYF. In nucleotides, the CDR3 is TGTGCCAGCAGCCAAGATGGACAGGGAAGAAACACCATATATTTT.

The J gene is TRBJ1-1, the V gene TRBV5-1; the D gene is possibly TRBD1 (5 bases). Germline loops: CDR1 SGHRS, CDR2 YFSETQ. The CDR3 loop spans 15 amino acids. V lost 0 bases and J lost 4, with 13 bases in between. This CDR3 is CASSLAQGLGTEAFF. The DNA for the CDR3 is TGCGCCAGCAGCTTGGCCCAGGGTTTGGGCACTGAAGCTTTCTTT. The variable domain in full, completed from reference TRBV5-1 and TRBJ1-1, reads KAGVTQTPRYLIKTRGQQVTLSCSPISGHRSVSWYQQTPGQGLQFLFEYFSETQRNKGNFPGRFSGRQFSNSRSEMNVSTLELGDSALYLCASSLAQGLGTEAFFGQGTRLTVV.

The table lists this clone with a count of one. V gene TRBV5-6 combines with J gene TRBJ2-2; 10 nucleotides line up with TRBD1. Germline CDR1 is SGHDT and CDR2 is YYEEEE. The J segment lost 1 base and the V segment lost 4 bases, leaving 1 base of the junction unmatched. This CDR3 contains 15 residues. In nucleotides, the CDR3 is TGTGCCAGCAGCAGGACAGGGGGGAACACCGGGGAGCTGTTTTTT. Translating gives CASSRTGGNTGELFF.

The chain couples TRBV2 to TRBJ2-5, with D uncertain. The germline V gene encodes CDR1 SNHLY and CDR2 FYNNEI. The CDR3 extends over 13 amino acids. Trimming pared 5 bases from V and 1 base from J, leaving 8 bases between. The CDR3 sequence is CASSSGSQETQYF. CDR3 DNA sequence: TGTGCCAGCAGTTCAGGTTCCCAAGAGACCCAGTACTTC.

With respect to this clone: At the DNA level, this CDR3 is encoded by other sequences in the same sample as well. This chain connects TRBV29-1 to TRBJ1-2; no clear D gene. The CDR3 totals 12 residues. V lost 0 bases and J 5 bases, leaving 7 bases between the germline ends. Germline V gives CDR1 SQVTM, CDR2 ANQGSEA. The CDR3 region is CSVEDRGYGYTF. CDR3 nucleotide sequence: TGCAGCGTTGAAGATCGAGGATATGGCTACACCTTC. Full variable domain (remainder filled in from reference TRBV29-1 and TRBJ1-2): SAVISQKPSRDICQRGTSLTIQCQVDSQVTMMFWYRQQPGQSLTLIATANQGSEATYESGFVIDKFPISRPNLTFSTLTVSNMSPEDSSIYLCSVEDRGYGYTFGSGTRLTVV.

The chain joins TRBV11-2 to TRBJ2-7; TRBD1 matches at 9 bases. The V gene's germline CDR1 is SGHAT and CDR2 FQNNGV. V dropped 4 bases and J dropped 2; count of bases not matched to a gene: 3. CDR3 length equals 14 residues. The CDR3 coding sequence is TGTGCCAGCAGCTCTCGGACAGGGGCCTACGAGCAGTACTTC. This translates into CASSSRTGAYEQYF.